This T cell receptor beta chain was identified in a study of T cell changes during pregnancy in multiple sclerosis. The CDR3 contains 14 residues. J gave up 0 bases and V 9 bases, and 5 bases lay outside the gene matches. The germline V gene has CDR1 MNHNS and CDR2 SASEGT. TCRdb's table, derived via immunoSEQ multiplex PCR, lists solely in-frame clones and lacks some. This sample yields around 69,000 clones, of which more than 75% are seen a single time; 1.4% belongs to the top ten. The J gene is TRBJ2-1, the V gene TRBV6-1, with TRBD2 matching over 7 bases. This receptor was identified in a female donor with multiple sclerosis, enrolled in a pregnancy study. This material consisted of peripheral blood, taken in the third trimester of pregnancy. CDR3 loop: CASLAESSYNEQFF. CDR3 DNA sequence: TGTGCCAGTCTAGCGGAGAGCTCCTACAATGAGCAGTTCTTC.